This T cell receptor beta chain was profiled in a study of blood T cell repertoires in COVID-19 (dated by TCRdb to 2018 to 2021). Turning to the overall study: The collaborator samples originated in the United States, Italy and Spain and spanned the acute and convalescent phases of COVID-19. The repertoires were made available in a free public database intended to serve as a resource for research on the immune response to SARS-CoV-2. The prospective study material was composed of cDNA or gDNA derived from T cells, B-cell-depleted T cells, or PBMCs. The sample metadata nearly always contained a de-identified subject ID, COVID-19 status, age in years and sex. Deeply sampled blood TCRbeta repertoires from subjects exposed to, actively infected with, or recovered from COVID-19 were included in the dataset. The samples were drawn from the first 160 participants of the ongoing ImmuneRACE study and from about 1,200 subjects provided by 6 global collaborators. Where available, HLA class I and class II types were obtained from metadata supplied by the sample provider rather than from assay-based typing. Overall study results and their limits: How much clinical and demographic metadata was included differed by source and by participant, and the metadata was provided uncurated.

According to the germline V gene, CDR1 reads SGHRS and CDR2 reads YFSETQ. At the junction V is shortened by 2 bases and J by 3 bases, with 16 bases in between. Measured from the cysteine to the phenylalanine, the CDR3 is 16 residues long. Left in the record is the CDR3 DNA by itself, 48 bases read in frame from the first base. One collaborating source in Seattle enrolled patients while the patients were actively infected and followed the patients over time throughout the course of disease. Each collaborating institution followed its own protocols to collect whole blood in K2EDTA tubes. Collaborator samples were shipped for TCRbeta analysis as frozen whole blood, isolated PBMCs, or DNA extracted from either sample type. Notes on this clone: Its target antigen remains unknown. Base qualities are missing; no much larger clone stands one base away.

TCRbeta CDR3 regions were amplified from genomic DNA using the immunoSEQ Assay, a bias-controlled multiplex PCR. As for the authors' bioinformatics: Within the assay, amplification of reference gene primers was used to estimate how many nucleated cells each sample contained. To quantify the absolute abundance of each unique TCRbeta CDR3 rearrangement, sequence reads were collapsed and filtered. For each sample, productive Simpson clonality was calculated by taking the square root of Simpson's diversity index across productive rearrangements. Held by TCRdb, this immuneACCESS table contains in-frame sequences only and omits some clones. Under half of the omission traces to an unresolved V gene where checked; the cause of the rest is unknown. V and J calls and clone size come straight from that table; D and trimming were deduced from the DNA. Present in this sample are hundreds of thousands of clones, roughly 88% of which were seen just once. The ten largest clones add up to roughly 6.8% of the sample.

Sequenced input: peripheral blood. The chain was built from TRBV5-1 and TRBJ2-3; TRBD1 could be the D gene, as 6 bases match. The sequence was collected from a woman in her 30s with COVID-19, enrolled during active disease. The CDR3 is CASSFSRDRNTDTQYF. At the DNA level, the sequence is TGCGCCAGCAGCTTTTCCCGCGACAGGAATACAGATACGCAGTATTTT. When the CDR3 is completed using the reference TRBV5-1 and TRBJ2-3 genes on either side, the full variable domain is KAGVTQTPRYLIKTRGQQVTLSCSPISGHRSVSWYQQTPGQGLQFLFEYFSETQRNKGNFPGRFSGRQFSNSRSEMNVSTLELGDSALYLCASSFSRDRNTDTQYFGPGTRLTVL.